These T cell receptor beta chains were read from a single sample in a study of shared clonotypes between healthy human individuals. Measured with immunoSEQ multiplex PCR; TCRdb has only the in-frame clones, and not every one. Here the sample spans more than 2 million clones, around 96% being singletons. Input material: naive CD8+ T cells sorted from blood. The source of these receptors is a man between 18 and 35 years old in good health. CDR3s include the opening cysteine and the closing phenylalanine or tryptophan. D genes are given only for firm matches. Only part of the rows carry a size: once, few, many, or a class if the clone is expanded.

size	V	D	J	CDR3	DNA
.	TRBV29-1	.	TRBJ2-7	CSGFRGDEQYF	TGCAGCGGATTTAGGGGCGACGAGCAGTACTTC
.	TRBV5-1	.	TRBJ2-3	CASSQGTSSTDTQYF	TGCGCCAGCAGCCAAGGGACGTCTAGCACAGATACGCAGTATTTT
once	TRBV5-4	.	TRBJ2-3	CASSLKASSTDTQYF	TGTGCCAGCAGCTTAAAGGCCTCTAGCACAGATACGCAGTATTTT
.	TRBV4-3	TRBD1	TRBJ2-1	CASSQGDSSYNEQFF	TGCGCCAGCAGCCAAGGGGACAGCTCCTACAATGAGCAGTTCTTC
.	TRBV30	TRBD2	TRBJ2-3	CAWSSLRLATTDTQYF	TGTGCCTGGAGTTCCCTAAGACTAGCTACCACAGATACGCAGTATTTT
once	TRBV11-2	.	TRBJ2-2	CASSDIWASTGELFF	TGTGCCAGCAGCGATATATGGGCTAGCACCGGGGAGCTGTTTTTT
.	TRBV7-9	.	TRBJ1-4	CASSLGQELFF	TGTGCCAGCAGCTTGGGACAAGAACTATTTTTT
few	TRBV10-1	.	TRBJ2-7	CASSPGRSGEQYF	TGCGCCAGCAGCCCCGGACGGTCCGGGGAGCAGTACTTC
.	TRBV4-1	TRBD2	TRBJ2-3	CASTRLAGGTDTQYF	TGCGCCAGCACGAGACTAGCGGGGGGCACAGATACGCAGTATTTT
few	TRBV19	.	TRBJ1-3	CASSPGNTIYF	TGTGCCAGTAGCCCGGGAAACACCATATATTTT
.	TRBV4-3	TRBD2	TRBJ2-7	CASSQESPLAGLSYEQYF	TGCGCCAGCAGCCAAGAGTCCCCACTAGCGGGGCTTTCCTACGAGCAGTACTTC
.	TRBV5-6	.	TRBJ2-7	CASSLADPYEQYF	TGTGCCAGCAGCTTGGCCGATCCCTACGAGCAGTACTTC
.	TRBV7-9	TRBD2	TRBJ2-1	CASSPIAGGNREGQFF	TGTGCCAGCAGCCCTATAGCGGGAGGAAACCGGGAGGGGCAGTTCTTC
.	TRBV4-1	TRBD2	TRBJ2-1	CASSQVGAGVEWAAEQFF	TGCGCCAGCAGCCAAGTTGGAGCGGGAGTTGAATGGGCAGCTGAGCAGTTCTTC
.	TRBV6-5	.	TRBJ2-2	CASSRVNTGELFF	TGTGCCAGCAGTAGGGTGAACACCGGGGAGCTGTTTTTT
.	TRBV4-1	TRBD2	TRBJ2-1	CASSQDTGGEDEQFF	TGCGCCAGCAGCCAAGATACGGGAGGGGAGGATGAGCAGTTCTTC
.	TRBV18	TRBD1	TRBJ1-1	CASSPTGSNTEAFF	TGTGCCAGCTCACCGACAGGGTCGAACACTGAAGCTTTCTTT
.	TRBV29-1	.	TRBJ1-1	CTARDGLNTEAFF	TGCACCGCTAGAGACGGATTGAACACTGAAGCTTTCTTT
.	TRBV10-2	TRBD2	TRBJ2-7	CASSGGTSGSYEQYF	TGCGCCAGCAGTGGCGGGACTAGCGGATCCTACGAGCAGTACTTC
.	TRBV13	TRBD1	TRBJ1-1	CASSLVQGQGNTEAFF	TGTGCCAGCAGCTTAGTACAGGGACAGGGGAACACTGAAGCTTTCTTT
.	TRBV27	.	TRBJ2-7	CASRGDASYEQYF	TGTGCCAGCAGGGGGGACGCGAGCTACGAGCAGTACTTC
once	TRBV7-8	TRBD1	TRBJ1-6	CASSLRTGDSPLHF	TGTGCCAGCAGCTTGCGAACAGGGGATTCACCCCTCCACTTT
.	TRBV7-9	.	TRBJ1-1	CASDTEAFF	TGTGCCAGTGACACTGAAGCTTTCTTT
.	TRBV6-1	TRBD1	TRBJ2-5	CASSRQGAQETQYF	TGTGCCAGCAGTCGACAGGGAGCCCAAGAGACCCAGTACTTC
.	TRBV5-5	.	TRBJ2-7	CASSLEGRGYEQYF	TGTGCCAGCAGCTTGGAGGGTAGGGGCTACGAGCAGTACTTC
.	TRBV28	TRBD1	TRBJ1-5	CASTLKGQGYRPQHF	TGTGCCAGCACCCTTAAAGGACAGGGATACCGGCCCCAGCATTTT
.	TRBV20-1	.	TRBJ2-7	CSAPYDTGQYF	TGCAGTGCCCCTTACGACACGGGGCAGTACTTC
.	TRBV6-5	.	TRBJ2-1	CASSLAESSYNEQFF	TGTGCCAGCAGCTTAGCGGAAAGCTCCTACAATGAGCAGTTCTTC
.	TRBV9	TRBD2	TRBJ2-1	CASSPSGSVGNEQFF	TGTGCCAGCAGCCCTAGCGGGTCTGTGGGGAATGAGCAGTTCTTC
.	TRBV9	.	TRBJ1-5	CASSATGNSNQPQHF	TGTGCCAGCAGCGCTACAGGTAATAGCAATCAGCCCCAGCATTTT
.	TRBV6-5	.	TRBJ2-7	CASSYSNEQYF	TGTGCCAGCAGTTACTCCAACGAGCAGTACTTC
.	TRBV13	.	TRBJ2-7	CASSFPRLYEQYF	TGTGCCAGCAGCTTTCCCCGGTTGTACGAGCAGTACTTC
.	TRBV4-3	TRBD2	TRBJ2-7	CASSQLTSAYSYEQYF	TGCGCCAGCAGCCAACTAACTAGCGCCTACTCCTACGAGCAGTACTTC
.	TRBV28	.	TRBJ1-4	CASRGQSSEKLFF	TGTGCCAGCAGGGGACAATCGAGTGAAAAACTGTTTTTT
.	TRBV28	TRBD2	TRBJ2-1	CASSFPLAGGFNEQFF	TGTGCCAGCAGTTTTCCCTTAGCGGGGGGTTTCAATGAGCAGTTCTTC
once	TRBV9	.	TRBJ2-3	CASSSRLGITDTQYF	TGTGCCAGCAGCTCCCGACTAGGAATCACAGATACGCAGTATTTT
.	TRBV7-2	.	TRBJ2-1	CASSQDPKEQFF	TGTGCCAGCAGCCAAGACCCGAAGGAGCAGTTCTTC
.	TRBV6-5	.	TRBJ2-2	CASSLDATGELFF	TGTGCCAGCAGTCTCGACGCCACCGGGGAGCTGTTTTTT
.	TRBV27	TRBD2	TRBJ2-1	CASSLAGVNEQFF	TGTGCCAGCAGTCTTGCGGGAGTGAATGAGCAGTTCTTC
.	TRBV4-1	.	TRBJ1-5	CASSQELGARNQPQHF	TGCGCCAGCAGCCAAGAACTGGGGGCGCGCAATCAGCCCCAGCATTTT